This TCR beta chain was captured by sequencing in a study of T-cell reconstitution after alpha-beta-depleted transplantation in children. This clonotype has a handful of counts. The germline gene is not matched at one end of the junction; a read error may be the cause. Unique molecular identifiers were built into the TCRbeta library. Via MiXCR, TCRdb re-called the PCR reads, giving one row per CDR3 protein. Of 450,000 to 500,000 distinct CDR3 sequences listed, roughly an eighth were seen once; the top ten hold about 5.4%. Germline CDR1 is KGHDR and CDR2 is SFDVKD. The CDR3 runs to 11 residues. This clonotype originated in a human donor who donated a stem cell graft to a child with combined immunodeficiency. The sequencing here drew on PBMCs from the stem cell graft donor, taken from the stem cell graft. This rearrangement joins TRBV24-1 to TRBJ2-7; D gene unclear. The CDR3 bases are TGTGCCACCAGTTTCTCCGACGAGCAGTACTTC. This codes for CATSFSDEQYF.